The entry below gives a single T cell receptor (gamma chain) sequence along with its context. What it binds is unknown. This sample stems from a study of Vδ1+ human thymocytes. General observations from the study: In the thymus, TRG and TRD repertoires looked highly polyclonal with Gaussian CDR3 lengths.

Germline lookup yields CDR1 EGSNGY and CDR2 YDSYNSKV. Trimming cost V 0 bases and J 6 bases; bases outside gene matches: 2. The CDR3 is 12 amino acids. The template was reverse-transcribed extracted RNA. The CDR3 regions were amplified by multiplex PCR from V-gene primers to a constant-region primer. TCRdb re-called the multiplex PCR reads through CATT. The table records 25,000 to 35,000 gamma-chain clones, about 18% of them present only once. The sorted cells were CD3+ Vdelta1+ Vdelta2- thymocytes from alphabeta-depleted thymus. Vdelta1+ thymocyte sorts reached between roughly 97% and 99.6% purity. V usage is TRGV2 and J usage is TRGJ1 or TRGJ2. Sequenced sample: Vdelta1+ gamma-delta thymocytes from the thymus. Indicated subset: FACS-sorted CD3+ TCRalphabeta- TCRVdelta1+ TCRVdelta2- thymocytes. The TCR comes from a boy under three years old who had congenital heart surgery. CDR3 region: CATWDGVYKKLF. CDR3 sequence (DNA): TGTGCCACCTGGGACGGGGTTTATAAGAAACTCTTT.